The source of this T cell receptor beta chain is a study of T cells after yellow fever vaccination. Findings and caveats of the study: FACS-sorted repertoires could harbor abundant contaminating bulk-population clonotypes. A secondary response was less intense yet reached its peak sooner, at day 5 versus 15.

Germline V gives CDR1 LGHNA, CDR2 YSLEER. This CDR3 is built from 15 residues. Trimming removed 3 bases at V and 5 bases at J, with 16 bases between. TCRdb recomputed calls from the 5' RACE reads with MiXCR, one row per CDR3 protein. The table shows about 240,000 distinct CDR3 sequences, with 6.9% occurring only once. As for this clonotype: No antigen is known for it. With a much larger clone just one base away, this may be a read error.

This specimen consisted of CD4+ T cells sorted from PBMCs, obtained 15 days after the yellow fever booster vaccination. The TCR sequence derives from a man aged 25-45 years who received the YFV17D yellow fever vaccine. The chain links TRBV4-3 to TRBJ2-5; tentatively, D is TRBD2 (6 bases). The CDR3 loop is CASSHDTGGPETQYF. The CDR3 DNA reads TGCGCCAGCAGCCACGATACAGGAGGGCCGGAGACCCAGTACTTC.